This TCR beta chain stems from a study of blood T cell repertoires in COVID-19. In the study's own analysis: Amplification from reference gene primers served as the basis for estimated nucleated cell counts. This table comes from immunoSEQ multiplex PCR, and its TCRdb copy is limited to in-frame clones, with some not included. The DNA was the basis for D and trimming; V, J and clone size are from that table. This repertoire shows approximately 160,000 clones, approximately 87% found once; its top ten account for approximately 4.7%. CDR1 is SGDLS, CDR2 YYNGEE, per germline. V lost 2 bases to trimming and J lost 6 bases; unmatched junction nucleotides: 3. CDR3 length: 14 amino acids. The study assigned cohorts using participant-reported clinical history.

The chain couples TRBV9 to TRBJ1-5; 9 nucleotides align to TRBD1. The receptor was isolated from a woman aged 45-60 years who had recovered from COVID-19. The sequencing sample was made of PBMCs or T cells enriched from blood (not recorded which). The CDR3 here is CASSVDRGGQPQHF. CDR3 nucleotide sequence: TGTGCCAGCAGCGTGGACAGGGGAGGTCAGCCCCAGCATTTT.